Detailed here is one T cell receptor beta chain. Its antigen remains unknown. This sample is drawn from a study of beta chain features in type 1 diabetes. General study points: Across all four CD4+ subsets, people with type 1 diabetes showed modestly shorter TCRB CDR3s. Diminished insertions and augmented deletions at VDJ junctions characterized type 1 diabetes patients.

Sequenced material consisted of expressed TCRB transcripts (all of the isolated RNA was reverse transcribed). An average of about 3.5 million reads was obtained for naive, central memory and regulatory T cell samples. Sequencing used immunoSEQ multiplex PCR; TCRdb keeps in-frame clones, though not all of them. The sample carries 350,000 to 450,000 clones, about 12% recorded once. This TCR was recovered from a woman aged 18-30 years with type 1 diabetes. The sequenced sample consisted of naive CD4+ T cells from blood.

The CDR3 DNA is TGTGCCACCAGCACGGACAGGGTCTCTGGAAACACCATATATTTT. Translating it yields CATSTDRVSGNTIYF. V usage is TRBV15 and J usage is TRBJ1-3; 8 nucleotides line up with TRBD1. The junction had 2 bases not matched to a gene; V was cut back by 4 bases and J by 0 bases. This CDR3 has 15 amino acids. In germline, CDR1 is LNHNV, CDR2 YYDKDF (reference sequence).